These 8 T cell receptor beta chains share one sample of origin, sequenced in a study of shared clonotypes between healthy human individuals. Assay used: immunoSEQ multiplex PCR; TCRdb lists only in-frame clones, some missing. Of 850,000 to 1,100,000 clones listed, around three quarters are singletons. Source material: memory CD4+ T cells from PBMCs. Stated subset: CD45RA-negative fraction. These TCRs come from a man aged 18 to 29 in good health. Some clones in this sample may be carry-over from other donors' samples.

The DNA of the CDR3 is TGCGCCAGCAGCCAGCCAACTAGCGGGAGGGCCGATGAGCAGTTCTTC. It is translated as CASSQPTSGRADEQFF. The chain carries TRBV4-3 and TRBJ2-1; 13 bases map to TRBD2. The length of the CDR3 is 16 residues. Germline V gives CDR1 LGHNA, CDR2 YSLEER. J gave up 8 bases and V 3 bases, and 7 bases lay outside the gene matches.

The chain carries TRBV28 and TRBJ1-1, with D tentatively TRBD1 (5 bases). Trimming pared 3 bases from V and 3 bases from J, leaving 8 bases between. Germline CDR1 is MDHEN and CDR2 is SYDVKM. The CDR3 extends over 13 amino acids. The CDR3 nucleotides are TGTGCCAGCAGTTTTGACAGCTACACTGAAGCTTTCTTT. Protein product: CASSFDSYTEAFF.

The table lists this clone with a few counts. The chain links TRBV11-1 to TRBJ2-3; the D is unclear. CDR3 length: 15 residues. V lost 1 base to trimming and J lost 2 bases, with 10 bases between them. The germline V gene encodes CDR1 SGHAT and CDR2 FQDESV (reference sequence). The CDR3, as DNA: TGTGCCAGCAGCTTAGGCTTGACCCCCACAGATACGCAGTATTTT. Translating gives CASSLGLTPTDTQYF.

A word on this clone: This sample also contains other DNA sequences that code for the same CDR3. The chain couples TRBV7-3 to TRBJ2-2; D is undetermined. CDR1 is SGHTA, CDR2 FQGTGA, per germline. V lost 4 bases, J lost 5 bases, and 5 bases lay in between. The CDR3 has 12 amino acids. In nucleotides, the CDR3 is TGTGCCAGCAGCTCGTATACCGGGGAGCTGTTTTTT. The encoded protein is CASSSYTGELFF.

The chain recombines TRBV6-6 with TRBJ1-4; D not certain. The CDR3 runs to 15 residues. Germline CDR1 MNHNY, CDR2 SVGAGI (reference sequence). V was cut by 0 bases and J by 8 bases, with 13 bases left in between. The CDR3 nucleotides read TGTGCCAGCAGTTACTCGCCAGGCCCGGGGGAAAAACTGTTTTTT. Its protein is CASSYSPGPGEKLFF.

The chain joins TRBV28 to TRBJ1-1, with D possibly TRBD1 on 5 matching bases. The CDR3 covers 14 residues. The V gene's germline CDR1 is MDHEN and CDR2 SYDVKM. Trimming cost V 4 bases and J 7 bases, with 16 bases left between them. CDR3 loop: CASSSRGKYSEAFF. As DNA, the CDR3 is TGTGCCAGCAGTTCTCGGGGGAAGTATAGTGAAGCTTTCTTT.

This clone turned up a few times. This chain joins TRBV27 and TRBJ2-7, with 13 bases identical to TRBD2. The CDR3 is made up of 19 amino acids. CDR1 is MNHEY and CDR2 is SMNVEV in the germline V gene (reference sequence). The junction had 22 bases not matched to a gene; V was cut back by 8 bases and J by 6 bases. CDR3 nucleotides: TGTGCCAGCGCATCTCCCCTTACTCAGGGACTAGCGGGAATCTTCGAGCAGTACTTC. Translation: CASASPLTQGLAGIFEQYF.

The chain links TRBV28 to TRBJ2-3; no firm D call. The germline gives CDR1 MDHEN, CDR2 SYDVKM. This CDR3 region has 14 residues. V lost 3 bases and J 2 bases, leaving 9 bases between the germline ends. CDR3 DNA: TGTGCCAGCAGTTTGGAGCGTCCCACAGATACGCAGTATTTT. It is translated as CASSLERPTDTQYF.